This TCR beta chain was sequenced in a study of Ad26.COV2.S vaccination and SARS-CoV-2 variants. Looking at the study overall: Ad26.COV2.S was injected intramuscularly once or twice, 56 days apart.

Some clones are missing from TCRdb's copy, which holds only in-frame ones; the method was immunoSEQ multiplex PCR. The data show about 680,000 clones, 89% seen once. CDR3 length: 16 amino acids. Looked up from germline, CDR1 is LGHNA and CDR2 is YNFKEQ. J lost 4 bases, V lost 5 bases, and 10 bases had no gene match. Treatment in this sample: roughly 18 received Ad26.COV2.S at low or high dose, single or two shots; roughly five received placebo; per-sample allocation not given. Sample collection was performed on day 63 after the first vaccine or placebo injection. The chain joins TRBV4-2 to TRBJ2-3, with 9 positions matching TRBD1. The source of this sequence is a person aged 18-65 years who received the Ad26.COV2.S COVID-19 vaccine or a placebo. The specimen was peripheral blood, collected in a trial of Ad26.COV2.S vaccine versus placebo. CDR3 nucleotides: TGTGCCAGCAGCTCCAGACAGGGGGTGGGGGCAGATACGCAGTATTTT. As protein: CASSSRQGVGADTQYF.